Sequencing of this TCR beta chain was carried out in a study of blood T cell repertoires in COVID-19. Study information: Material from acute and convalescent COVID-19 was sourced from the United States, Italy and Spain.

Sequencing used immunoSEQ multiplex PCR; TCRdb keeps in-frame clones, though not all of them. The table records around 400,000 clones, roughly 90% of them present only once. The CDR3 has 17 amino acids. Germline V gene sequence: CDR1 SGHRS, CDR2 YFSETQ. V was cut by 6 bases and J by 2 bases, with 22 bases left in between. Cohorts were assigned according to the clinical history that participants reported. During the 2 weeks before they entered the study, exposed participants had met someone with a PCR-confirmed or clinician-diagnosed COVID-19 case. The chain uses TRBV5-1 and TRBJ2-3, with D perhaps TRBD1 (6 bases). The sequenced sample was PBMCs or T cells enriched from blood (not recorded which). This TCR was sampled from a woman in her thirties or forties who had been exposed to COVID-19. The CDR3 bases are TGCGCCAGCACCCTGGACAGCCCCTCCCTCCTCACAGATACGCAGTATTTT. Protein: CASTLDSPSLLTDTQYF.